Sequencing of this T cell receptor beta chain was carried out in a study of CXCR3-negative and CXCR3-positive naive CD8 T cells (dated by TCRdb to between 2017 and 2020). For the study in its entirety: In total, some 130 million TRB reads were obtained, or roughly 1.5 +/- 0.3 million reads per library. Diversity and physicochemical repertoire analyses were performed on around ten donors pooled from two independent experiments. The TRBV-TRBJ cluster analysis covered naive subsets from 5 or 6 donors and memory cells from 3 donors.

Looking up the germline V gene yields CDR1 SQVTM and CDR2 ANQGSEA. Counted from cysteine to phenylalanine, this CDR3 has 14 amino acids. DNA is not recorded here. What the authors observed across the whole study: TRB CDR3s from CXCR3-positive naive cells showed higher hydrophobicity (lower Kidera factor 4), lower energy, and higher strength and volume indices than CXCR3-negative naive cells. Both naive subsets had comparably high repertoire diversity, while memory CD8+ T cells had much lower repertoire diversity. Surface CD5, linked to self-reactivity in mice, was comparable between naive subsets; TCR interaction strength was therefore also inferred from TRB CDR3 physicochemical properties. TRBV-TRBJ usage was similar between naive CXCR3-negative and CXCR3-positive cells from the same donor, while memory cells showed distinct patterns. Freshly isolated PBMCs were used for most assays because CXCR3 expression went down partially after cryopreservation.

For each CD8+ T cell subset, flow sorting was done in triplicate, and about 300,000 cells per subset went directly into RLT lysis buffer. To keep memory contaminants out, a stringent definition of naive CD8+ T cells was applied: CD45RO-CCR7+CD27+CD95-. Peripheral blood mononuclear cells were isolated from buffy coats by standard density gradient centrifugation. A FACSAria III was used to flow-sort naive CD8+ T cells into CXCR3-negative and CXCR3-positive populations. An RNeasy Mini Kit was used to extract total RNA from the sorted cells. A word on this clonotype: It lacks a known antigen.

The sequencer listed for this sample is NextSeq 550. The Human TCR Profiling Kit (MiLaboratory) was used to make UMI-labeled 5' RACE TRB cDNA libraries. The full amount of extracted RNA was used for cDNA synthesis, and the full amount of resulting cDNA was used for PCR amplification. Libraries were prepared in parallel with an identical number of PCR cycles. The study's own analysis went as follows. MIGEC and MiXCR extracted about 50,000 +/- 10,000 unique UMI-labeled TRB cDNA molecules per library, requiring at least two reads per UMI. On average, each library contained 40,000 +/- 10,000 functional in-frame TRB CDR3 nucleotide clonotypes without stop codons. After downsampling to 5000 UMI-labeled TRB molecules per sample, diversity metrics such as normalized Shannon-Wiener and Chao1 were calculated in VDJtools. Clonotype-size-weighted physicochemical properties of the central five CDR3 residues (interaction energy, strength, volume and Kidera factor 4) were computed in VDJtools. Following TCRdb reprocessing, every CDR3 protein sequence forms one entry, and DNA is not provided. The V and J calls shown here were made by TCRdb, not taken from the authors' results. The data table for this sample lists fewer than 3,000 distinct CDR3 sequences. The biggest ten clones account for 2% to 2.5% of the sample.

The sequence derives from a human donor in good health. Some clones in this sample may be carry-over from other donors' samples. The chain employs TRBV29-1 and TRBJ2-7; without DNA, the TCRdb call of TRBD2 cannot be checked. Material: naive CXCR3+ CD8+ T cells from blood. The cell subset or site label for this specimen denotes: CD45RO-CCR7+CD27+CD95- naive CD8+ T cells expressing CXCR3 (TNR3+). The CDR3 here reads CSVVMGLGTDEQYF.